The 22 T cell receptor beta chains listed next were all sequenced from one sample in a study of PD-1 blockade in classical Hodgkin lymphoma. Sequencing was performed with immunoSEQ multiplex PCR; in TCRdb, only in-frame clones are kept and a portion is missing. Found here are roughly 13,000 clones, roughly 78% of them singletons; the top ten hold more than 20%. Brentuximab vedotin exposure varied, and every patient relapsed after autologous stem cell transplantation. The sequenced sample was peripheral blood mononuclear cells (PBMCs), obtained before the second cycle of nivolumab. The origin of the receptors is a human donor with classical Hodgkin lymphoma.

This clone is labeled as medium-sized. The V and J genes are TRBV27 and TRBJ1-2; a weak D match, TRBD1 (6 bases). Trimming cost V 5 bases and J 7 bases, with 17 bases left between them. Germline loops: CDR1 MNHEY, CDR2 SMNVEV (reference sequence). CDR3 length: 14 amino acids. Here the CDR3 reads CASSITGSEFGYTF. In DNA, the CDR3 is TGTGCCAGCAGTATCACAGGGTCAGAGTTTGGCTACACCTTC.

The genes are TRBV6-6 and TRBJ1-3, with TRBD1 identical over 8 bases. Germline V gene sequence: CDR1 MNHNY, CDR2 SVGAGI (reference sequence). The CDR3 sequence is 16 residues long. V trimming: 6 bases; J trimming: 0 bases; junction bases outside the gene matches: 7. CDR3 in amino acids: CASSRTGLSSGNTIYF. The CDR3, as DNA: TGTGCCAGCAGCCGGACAGGGTTGAGCTCTGGAAACACCATATATTTT.

This chain uses TRBV11-2 with TRBJ1-2, with TRBD1 matching over 9 bases. V lost 1 base and J lost 8; bases outside the gene matches: 8. The CDR3 is 15 residues long. The germline gives CDR1 SGHAT, CDR2 FQNNGV. The DNA for the CDR3 is TGTGCCAGCAGCTTAGCAGGGACAGGGTTGGGGGGCTACACCTTC. It specifies CASSLAGTGLGGYTF. The entire variable domain, with the rest obtained from reference TRBV11-2 and TRBJ1-2, is as follows: EAGVAQSPRYKIIEKRQSVAFWCNPISGHATLYWYQQILGQGPKLLIQFQNNGVVDDSQLPKDRFSAERLKGVDSTLKIQPAKLEDSAVYLCASSLAGTGLGGYTFGSGTRLTVV.

The rearrangement joins TRBV7-9 to TRBJ2-1; the D is unclear. The V and J ends lost 1 base and 4 bases respectively, with 5 bases between them. Germline V gene sequence: CDR1 SEHNR, CDR2 FQNEAQ (reference sequence). This CDR3 is built from 13 residues. The CDR3 spells CASSLVYYNEQFF. CDR3 nucleotide sequence: TGTGCCAGCAGCTTAGTTTATTACAATGAGCAGTTCTTC.

This clone has just one count. This chain uses TRBV15 with TRBJ1-5; no reliable D call. V shed 2 bases and J shed 7 bases, with 12 bases lying between them. This CDR3 is built from 14 residues. The germline CDR1 and CDR2 sequences are LNHNV and YYDKDF (reference sequence). The CDR3 reads CATSRSQAGQPQHF. DNA for the CDR3: TGTGCCACCAGCAGATCCCAGGCGGGCCAGCCCCAGCATTTT.

This rearrangement joins TRBV18 to TRBJ2-2, with D possibly TRBD1 on 5 matching bases. Trimming removed 2 bases from V and 0 bases from J, with 10 bases in between. The CDR3 extends over 16 amino acids. Germline lookup yields CDR1 KGHSH and CDR2 LQKENI. CDR3 region: CASSPFSGSNTGELFF. In DNA, the CDR3 is TGTGCCAGCTCACCATTTTCAGGGTCGAACACCGGGGAGCTGTTTTTT. The variable domain in full, completed from reference TRBV18 and TRBJ2-2, reads NAGVMQNPRHLVRRRGQEARLRCSPMKGHSHVYWYRQLPEEGLKFMVYLQKENIIDESGMPKERFSAEFPKEGPSILRIQQVVRGDSAAYFCASSPFSGSNTGELFFGEGSRLTVL.

This rearrangement joins TRBV5-1 to TRBJ1-2, with TRBD1 matching 7 bases. V lost 4 bases and J lost 4; bases outside the gene matches: 10. The CDR3 is made up of 15 amino acids. Germline CDR1 reads SGHRS; CDR2 reads YFSETQ. The CDR3 nucleotides are TGCGCCAGCAGCCCTCAAGGGACAGATCTCTATGGCTACACCTTC. This codes for CASSPQGTDLYGYTF. The variable domain in full, completed from reference TRBV5-1 and TRBJ1-2, reads KAGVTQTPRYLIKTRGQQVTLSCSPISGHRSVSWYQQTPGQGLQFLFEYFSETQRNKGNFPGRFSGRQFSNSRSEMNVSTLELGDSALYLCASSPQGTDLYGYTFGSGTRLTVV.

The gene calls are TRBV21-1 and TRBJ1-2. TRBV21-1 is deemed a pseudogene. CDR3 length: 15 amino acids. The CDR3 is CASSEWGPTNYGYTF. CDR3 in DNA: TGTGCCAGCAGCGAGTGGGGACCCACTAACTATGGCTACACCTTC.

This clone has only one observation. This rearrangement joins TRBV28 to TRBJ2-7; TRBD1 might be the D (5 bases). Germline CDR1 reads MDHEN; CDR2 reads SYDVKM. This CDR3 has 13 amino acids. V shed 6 bases and J shed 0 bases, with 9 bases lying between them. CDR3 nucleotides: TGTGCCAGCAGGAAAACAGGCTCCTACGAGCAGTACTTC. As protein: CASRKTGSYEQYF.

CDR3 in DNA: TGTGCCAGCTCACCGGGGTATCAGCCCCAGCATTTT. This translates into CASSPGYQPQHF. The chain links TRBV18 to TRBJ1-5; D unresolved. The CDR3 totals 12 residues. V lost 3 bases, J lost 5 bases, and 5 bases lay in between. Germline V lookup: CDR1 KGHSH, CDR2 LQKENI.

This clone has more than one count but fewer than ten. V gene TRBV10-3 combines with J gene TRBJ1-2, with 7 bases lining up with TRBD1. Trimming at V came to 9 bases and at J to 7 bases, leaving 8 bases not matched to a gene. The CDR3 sequence is 12 residues long. CDR1 is ENHRY and CDR2 is SYGVKD in the germline V gene. The chain's CDR3 is CAIEDRDGGYTF. CDR3 DNA: TGTGCCATAGAAGACAGGGATGGTGGCTACACCTTC.

This clone was seen a few times. The CDR3 sequence is CASSLIGQGVYGYTF. The CDR3 region has the DNA TGTGCCAGCAGCTTAATCGGACAGGGAGTCTATGGCTACACCTTC. The chain combines TRBV11-2 with TRBJ1-2; 8 nucleotides line up with TRBD1. With 2 bases clipped from V and 4 bases from J, the junction kept 6 bases outside the gene matches. This CDR3 is built from 15 residues. Germline V gene lookup returns CDR1 SGHAT and CDR2 FQNNGV. The full variable domain, its missing parts supplied by reference TRBV11-2 and TRBJ1-2, is EAGVAQSPRYKIIEKRQSVAFWCNPISGHATLYWYQQILGQGPKLLIQFQNNGVVDDSQLPKDRFSAERLKGVDSTLKIQPAKLEDSAVYLCASSLIGQGVYGYTFGSGTRLTVV.

This clone has just one count. CDR3 sequence: CSARDLVTQYF. Written as DNA, the CDR3 is TGCAGTGCTAGAGATTTGGTGACCCAGTACTTC. This rearrangement joins TRBV20-1 to TRBJ2-5; no clear D. V gave up 0 bases and J gave up 7 bases, with 6 bases separating them. CDR3 length equals 11 residues. CDR1 DFQATT and CDR2 SNEGSKA come from the germline V gene (reference sequence).

This rearrangement joins TRBV18 to TRBJ1-2; 9 bases are a match to TRBD1. J gave up 6 bases and V 1 base, and 12 bases lay outside the gene matches. Looked up from germline, CDR1 is KGHSH and CDR2 is LQKENI. The CDR3 sequence is 17 residues long. This chain's CDR3 is CASSPRMDRGKFNGYTF. CDR3 nucleotide sequence: TGTGCCAGCTCACCACGAATGGACAGGGGAAAATTCAATGGCTACACCTTC.

The chain couples TRBV2 to TRBJ1-2, with 12 bases matching TRBD1. Looked up from germline, CDR1 is SNHLY and CDR2 is FYNNEI. The length of the CDR3 is 17 residues. J was trimmed by 4 bases and V by 4 bases; bases with no gene match: 10. CDR3 sequence reads: CASSGGTGGLLPYGYTF. The DNA of the CDR3 is TGTGCCAGCAGTGGAGGGACAGGGGGCCTCCTCCCCTATGGCTACACCTTC.

This chain connects TRBV6-6 to TRBJ2-3; 10 bases are shared with TRBD1. The CDR3 contains 14 residues. Per the germline V gene, CDR1 is MNHNY and CDR2 is SVGAGI (reference sequence). With V trimmed by 0 bases and J by 8 bases, 2 bases remained unmatched. In nucleotides, the CDR3 is TGTGCCAGCAGTTACTCGGACAGGGGGGGTACGCAGTATTTT. Amino acids: CASSYSDRGGTQYF.

The CDR3 is CASSFQGAGRANVLTF. Here the CDR3 DNA reads TGTGCCAGCAGTTTTCAGGGGGCTGGGCGGGCCAACGTCCTGACTTTC. The rearrangement joins TRBV27 to TRBJ2-6; 8 nucleotides align to TRBD1. V lost 3 bases to trimming and J lost 5 bases; unmatched junction nucleotides: 6. Looked up from germline, CDR1 is MNHEY and CDR2 is SMNVEV (reference sequence). This CDR3 has 16 residues.

The chain uses TRBV7-8 and TRBJ1-1; TRBD1 agrees at 9 bases. This CDR3 is built from 16 residues. The trim removed 4 bases at V and 3 bases at J, leaving 9 bases unmatched. Looked up from germline, CDR1 is SGHVS and CDR2 is FQNEAQ. CDR3 amino acids: CASSSRTGVRDTEAFF. CDR3 in DNA: TGTGCCAGCAGCTCCCGGACAGGGGTGAGAGACACTGAAGCTTTCTTT. The whole variable domain, remainder taken from reference TRBV7-8 and TRBJ1-1, is GAGVSQSPRYKVAKRGQDVALRCDPISGHVSLFWYQQALGQGPEFLTYFQNEAQLDKSGLPSDRFFAERPEGSVSTLKIQRTQQEDSAVYLCASSSRTGVRDTEAFFGQGTRLTVV.

The rearrangement joins TRBV30 to TRBJ1-3, with D unclear. Trimming pared 4 bases from V and 0 bases from J, leaving 13 bases between. Germline V gene lookup returns CDR1 GTSNPN and CDR2 SVGIG (reference sequence). This CDR3 spans 15 amino acids. The CDR3 here is CAWKRKEISGNTIYF. CDR3 in DNA: TGTGCCTGGAAGCGAAAGGAAATCTCTGGAAACACCATATATTTT.

This chain joins TRBV5-4 and TRBJ2-7; 9 positions agree with TRBD2. CDR3 length equals 15 residues. The trim removed 0 bases at V and 3 bases at J, leaving 4 bases unmatched. Germline values: CDR1 SGHNT, CDR2 YYREEE (reference sequence). DNA of the CDR3: TGTGCCAGCAGCTTGGTGCCTAGCGGGGACTACGAGCAGTACTTC. It yields the protein CASSLVPSGDYEQYF.

The chain uses TRBV2 and TRBJ1-6; TRBD1 aligns across 10 bases. Germline loops: CDR1 SNHLY, CDR2 FYNNEI. This CDR3 has 16 residues. V shed 6 bases, J shed 0 bases, and the junction held 2 bases outside the gene matches. In DNA, the CDR3 is TGTGCCAGCAGGGGGACAGGGGTCTCCTATAATTCACCCCTCCACTTT. Protein sequence: CASRGTGVSYNSPLHF.

The V gene is TRBV5-1, the J gene TRBJ2-2; D possibly corresponds to TRBD2 (6 bases). V lost 4 bases to trimming and J lost 4 bases, with 14 bases between them. CDR3 size: 15 residues. CDR1 is SGHRS, CDR2 YFSETQ, per germline. DNA of the CDR3: TGCGCCAGCAGCCATACAATGGGGGGCACCGGGGAGCTGTTTTTT. Protein: CASSHTMGGTGELFF.